Presented here are 31 T cell receptor beta chains from one specimen sequenced in a study of shared clonotypes between healthy human individuals. Repertoires were generated with immunoSEQ multiplex PCR, while TCRdb's copy carries only in-frame clones and drops some. There are around 120,000 clones in the sample; approximately 65% occur only once, and roughly 22% lies in the top ten. Material: memory CD8+ T cells sorted from blood. Subset defined: CD45RO+ cells pooled with CCR7-negative TemRA cells. All receptors derive from a woman between 25 and 40 years old in good health.

About this clone: One end of the junction is discordant with germline, which a read error may explain. The chain joins TRBV10-3 to TRBJ2-5; D gene uncertain. Germline V lookup: CDR1 ENHRY, CDR2 SYGVKD. This CDR3 is built from 12 residues. CDR3 nucleotide sequence: TGTGCCATCGGTGGTATAAGAGAGTCCCAGTACTTC. Encoded protein: CAIGGIRESQYF.

This rearrangement joins TRBV6-1 to TRBJ2-7; 13 nucleotides agree with TRBD2. Germline CDR1 MNHNS, CDR2 SASEGT. The trim removed 5 bases at V and 3 bases at J, leaving 4 bases unmatched. CDR3 length equals 15 residues. CDR3 sequence (DNA): TGTGCCAGCAGTAATGGACTAGCGGGAGTCTACGAGCAGTACTTC. Residues: CASSNGLAGVYEQYF.

As concerns this clone: At one of its ends the junction is not consistent with the germline gene, which may arise from a read error. The genes are TRBV6-4 and TRBJ2-3; TRBD2 matches 7 bases. The CDR3 is made up of 16 amino acids. The germline V gene encodes CDR1 MRHNA and CDR2 SNTAGT. The CDR3 bases are TGTGCCAGCAGTGACACACTAGCGACTAGCATAGATACGCAGTATTTT. Translation: CASSDTLATSIDTQYF.

Regarding this clone: One end of the junction varies from germline; a read error may be responsible. The rearrangement uses TRBV19 and TRBJ1-1; 7 bases map to TRBD1. Germline V gene data show CDR1 as LNHDA and CDR2 as SQIVND (reference sequence). CDR3 length: 14 residues. The CDR3 here is CASSIGRGNAEAFF. CDR3 nucleotides: TGTGCCAGTAGTATCGGCAGGGGGAACGCTGAAGCTTTCTTT.

The chain links TRBV10-1 to TRBJ2-1, with unresolved D. This CDR3 comprises 15 residues. Trimming removed 2 bases from V and 9 bases from J, with 17 bases in between. From germline, CDR1 is WNHNN and CDR2 SYGVQD (reference sequence). This chain's CDR3 is CASSESPTSPSEQFF. The CDR3 region has the DNA TGCGCCAGCAGTGAGAGCCCTACGAGTCCCTCTGAGCAGTTCTTC.

V and J are TRBV27 and TRBJ2-7; maybe TRBD2 (6 bases). Germline CDR1 is MNHEY and CDR2 is SMNVEV (reference sequence). V was shortened by 5 bases and J by 6 bases, with 11 bases between the two germline ends. This CDR3 has 12 amino acids. This chain's CDR3 is CASSPQGGEQYF. CDR3 sequence (DNA): TGTGCCAGCAGTCCGCAGGGAGGCGAGCAGTACTTC.

The chain recombines TRBV18 with TRBJ1-5; D is undetermined. V gave up 5 bases and J gave up 3 bases, with 14 bases separating them. Germline V lookup: CDR1 KGHSH, CDR2 LQKENI. This CDR3 region has 15 residues. The CDR3 spells CASSATDGDNQPQHF. The CDR3 DNA follows: TGTGCCAGCTCAGCCACGGACGGGGACAATCAGCCCCAGCATTTT.

The V and J genes are TRBV4-1 and TRBJ2-3; 11 bases align to TRBD2. The CDR3 is 22 amino acids. Germline CDR1 reads MGHRA; CDR2 reads YSYEKL. V dropped 4 bases and J dropped 2; count of bases not matched to a gene: 23. CDR3 residues: CASSRYPRQTSGKNDNTDTQYF. For the CDR3, the DNA is TGCGCCAGCAGCCGATACCCCAGGCAGACTAGCGGGAAAAATGACAACACAGATACGCAGTATTTT.

A note on this clone: A read error likely explains this, since a far larger clone differs by one base. The chain has TRBV7-9 and TRBJ2-5; D remains unclear. V shed 1 base and J shed 2 bases, with 8 bases lying between them. The CDR3 is made up of 14 amino acids. Germline values: CDR1 SEHNR, CDR2 FQNEAQ (reference sequence). The CDR3 bases are TGTGCCAGCAGCTTAGTTAGGGATCAAGAGACCCAGTACTTC. It translates to CASSLVRDQETQYF. The whole variable domain, filled in from reference TRBV7-9 and TRBJ2-5, reads DTGVSQNPRHKITKRGQNVTFRCDPISEHNRLYWYRQTLGQGPEFLTYFQNEAQLEKSRLLSDRFSAERPKGSFSTLEIQRTEQGDSAMYLCASSLVRDQETQYFGPGTRLLVL.

V usage is TRBV7-3 and J usage is TRBJ2-5; TRBD1 matches at 8 bases. The junction had 0 bases not matched to a gene; V was cut back by 2 bases and J by 1 base. This CDR3 has 14 amino acids. The germline V gene encodes CDR1 SGHTA and CDR2 FQGTGA. CDR3 protein: CASSLDRGQETQYF. CDR3 DNA sequence: TGTGCCAGCAGCTTAGACAGGGGCCAAGAGACCCAGTACTTC.

The chain uses TRBV7-8 and TRBJ2-3; D call uncertain. This CDR3 is built from 12 residues. Trimming removed 5 bases from V and 8 bases from J, with 11 bases in between. Germline values: CDR1 SGHVS, CDR2 FQNEAQ. The CDR3 spells CASSPLVGTQYF. The DNA for the CDR3 is TGTGCCAGCAGCCCCCTCGTGGGTACGCAGTATTTT.

The V call is TRBV7-9, the J call TRBJ2-1; 8 nucleotides line up with TRBD1. This CDR3 has 15 residues. Trimming took 5 bases from V and 8 from J; bases not matched to a gene: 11. CDR1 and CDR2 from the germline V gene are SEHNR and FQNEAQ (reference sequence). CDR3 in DNA: TGTGCCAGCAGCCGGGCCGGGACAGGTGGAGATGAGCAGTTCTTC. Encoded protein: CASSRAGTGGDEQFF.

This clone was seen just once. J is TRBJ1-2 and V is TRBV7-9, with D unresolved. V dropped 7 bases and J dropped 2 bases, with 14 bases sitting between them. This CDR3 contains 14 residues. The germline V gene encodes CDR1 SEHNR and CDR2 FQNEAQ (reference sequence). CDR3 protein: CASTPAGRNYGYTF. CDR3 in DNA: TGTGCCAGCACCCCCGCGGGCAGAAACTATGGCTACACCTTC.

The chain employs TRBV28 and TRBJ2-6, with D hard to call. The CDR3 length is 18 residues. The germline CDR1 and CDR2 sequences are MDHEN and SYDVKM. With 10 bases removed from V and 4 bases from J, the gap between germline ends came to 26 bases. The CDR3 DNA is TGTGCCACCTTCACAACTCGGACGGGCTCGGGCGGGGCCAACGTCCTGACTTTC. Its protein is CATFTTRTGSGGANVLTF.

V usage is TRBV10-1 and J usage is TRBJ2-7, with a tentative D call TRBD1 (5 bases). Germline V gives CDR1 WNHNN, CDR2 SYGVQD (reference sequence). The CDR3 is 14 residues long. V gave up 0 bases and J gave up 5 bases, with 11 bases separating them. The CDR3 bases are TGCGCCAGCAGTGAGTCTGTCGAAGGGGACGAGCAGTACTTC. Its protein is CASSESVEGDEQYF.

The genes are TRBV28 and TRBJ1-5; TRBD1 aligns across 7 bases. Germline CDR1 reads MDHEN; CDR2 reads SYDVKM. The CDR3 totals 15 residues. The V and J ends lost 5 bases and 3 bases, in that order; junction bases with no gene match: 7. CDR3 amino acids: CASSRQGSDNQPQHF. The CDR3 nucleotides are TGTGCCAGCAGTCGACAGGGATCGGACAATCAGCCCCAGCATTTT.

The gene calls are TRBV5-1 and TRBJ2-1; 7 nucleotides align to TRBD1. In germline, CDR1 is SGHRS, CDR2 YFSETQ. The J segment lost 10 bases and the V segment lost 4 bases, leaving 14 bases of the junction unmatched. This CDR3 is built from 15 residues. CDR3 bases: TGCGCCAGCAGCAGCCGGGACAGAGATATTCGGGAGCAGTTCTTC. Its protein product is CASSSRDRDIREQFF.

This clone has only one observation. The chain joins TRBV9 to TRBJ2-3, with 7 bases lining up with TRBD2. The CDR3 runs 18 residues. CDR1 and CDR2 (germline): SGDLS, YYNGEE. The V gene end was trimmed by 0 bases and the J gene end by 4 bases; junction bases not matched to a gene: 14. The CDR3 sequence is CASSVETRGGLEADTQYF. CDR3 DNA sequence: TGTGCCAGCAGCGTAGAGACCCGGGGCGGACTAGAAGCAGATACGCAGTATTTT.

This clone is a singleton in its sample. V is TRBV9 and J is TRBJ1-2, with D possibly being TRBD1 (6 bases). CDR1 SGDLS and CDR2 YYNGEE come from the germline V gene. CDR3 length equals 14 residues. Trimming left V 3 bases short and J 8 bases short, with 17 bases between. Written as DNA, the CDR3 is TGTGCCAGCAGCGCCAACAGGGTAGGGGAGGGCTACACCTTC. It yields the protein CASSANRVGEGYTF.

The V call is TRBV28, the J call TRBJ1-5; D unclear. The germline gives CDR1 MDHEN, CDR2 SYDVKM. V was shortened by 3 bases and J by 1 base, with 13 bases between the two germline ends. The CDR3 has 16 residues. CDR3 nucleotides: TGTGCCAGCAGTTTGTTGGCCCTATCAAGCAATCAGCCCCAGCATTTT. This sequence encodes CASSLLALSSNQPQHF.

This chain connects TRBV19 to TRBJ1-5; maybe TRBD1 (5 bases). The germline V gene has CDR1 LNHDA and CDR2 SQIVND (reference sequence). The CDR3 loop spans 15 amino acids. V lost 5 bases to trimming and J lost 13 bases, with 24 bases between them. CDR3 DNA: TGTGCCAGTAGTCCGCGCGGGAGGGGCGCGGTCCCACAGCATTTT. It translates to CASSPRGRGAVPQHF.

This clone was counted at least ten times. The chain couples TRBV6-4 to TRBJ2-2, with D uncertain. With 5 bases removed from V and 4 bases from J, the gap between germline ends came to 8 bases. Germline loops: CDR1 MRHNA, CDR2 SNTAGT. CDR3 size: 13 residues. The CDR3 loop is CASSQSVTGELFF. CDR3 in DNA: TGTGCCAGCAGTCAATCGGTCACCGGGGAGCTGTTTTTT.

The chain recombines TRBV10-3 with TRBJ1-3; TRBD1 matches at 9 bases. Germline V gene lookup returns CDR1 ENHRY and CDR2 SYGVKD. This CDR3 is built from 21 residues. V was clipped by 2 bases and J by 3 bases; unmatched bases: 20. CDR3 nucleotides: TGTGCCATCAGTGAGCCCAGTGGCAGGAGGACAGGGGATCGTTTTGGAAACACCATATATTTT. Translating it yields CAISEPSGRRTGDRFGNTIYF.

This clone was observed at least ten times. The chain couples TRBV4-1 to TRBJ1-4; possible D gene TRBD1, 6 bases. This CDR3 has 14 amino acids. Trimming stripped 7 bases from V and 4 bases from J, with 13 bases between. The germline V gene has CDR1 MGHRA and CDR2 YSYEKL. The CDR3 region has the DNA TGCGCCAGCACCCGGACAGCCTTTAATGAAAAACTGTTTTTT. Its translation: CASTRTAFNEKLFF.

This sequence joins TRBV6-4 and TRBJ2-1; D is ambiguous. V was pared by 0 bases and J by 0 bases, with 9 bases between. Germline CDR1 is MRHNA and CDR2 is SNTAGT. CDR3 length: 16 residues. The CDR3 here is CASSDSGGYSYNEQFF. CDR3 coding DNA: TGTGCCAGCAGTGACTCAGGCGGCTACTCCTACAATGAGCAGTTCTTC.

This clone was picked up one time. V gene TRBV28 combines with J gene TRBJ1-1; D is ambiguous. The CDR3 extends over 14 amino acids. The V end lost 1 base, the J end lost 6 bases, and 12 bases lay between the germline ends. Germline CDR1 and CDR2: MDHEN and SYDVKM. The CDR3 DNA follows: TGTGCCAGCAGTTTATTGAGACGCAGGCCTGAAGCTTTCTTT. Protein: CASSLLRRRPEAFF.

V gene TRBV11-2 combines with J gene TRBJ1-2, with unresolved D. Germline V gene data show CDR1 as SGHAT and CDR2 as FQNNGV. Trimming removed 5 bases at V and 8 bases at J, with 18 bases between. The CDR3 runs to 14 residues. The CDR3 is CASSQSAGMEGYTF. The CDR3 DNA sequence: TGTGCCAGCAGCCAATCGGCGGGTATGGAGGGCTACACCTTC.

The genes are TRBV10-3 and TRBJ2-1, with D unresolved. This CDR3 spans 15 amino acids. V was shortened by 4 bases and J by 8 bases, with 18 bases between the two germline ends. Per germline, CDR1 ENHRY and CDR2 SYGVKD. CDR3 protein: CAISGSSKSGDEQFF. The CDR3 nucleotides are TGTGCCATCAGTGGGTCTAGTAAGAGTGGTGATGAGCAGTTCTTC.

The CDR3 protein is CASSPQAGVVYEQYF. The CDR3 coding sequence is TGTGCCAGCAGCCCCCAAGCGGGAGTGGTCTACGAGCAGTACTTC. The chain uses TRBV7-6 and TRBJ2-7; 8 bases align to TRBD2. Germline V CDR1 and CDR2: SGHVS, FNYEAQ. This CDR3 region has 15 residues. J was trimmed by 3 bases and V by 5 bases; bases with no gene match: 9.

CDR3 protein: CASSGIYTEAFF. Here the CDR3 DNA reads TGTGCCAGCAGCGGGATTTACACTGAAGCTTTCTTT. The chain employs TRBV5-6 and TRBJ1-1, with D uncertain. V lost 4 bases, J lost 3 bases, and 7 bases lay in between. Per the germline V gene, CDR1 is SGHDT and CDR2 is YYEEEE. The CDR3 length is 12 residues. The variable domain in full, completed from reference TRBV5-6 and TRBJ1-1, reads DAGVTQSPTHLIKTRGQQVTLRCSPKSGHDTVSWYQQALGQGPQFIFQYYEEEERQRGNFPDRFSGHQFPNYSSELNVNALLLGDSALYLCASSGIYTEAFFGQGTRLTVV.

The V call is TRBV7-9, the J call TRBJ2-2, with 7 positions matching TRBD2. The CDR3 runs to 16 residues. Looked up from germline, CDR1 is SEHNR and CDR2 is FQNEAQ (reference sequence). Losses at the gene ends were 1 base for V and 6 bases for J; bases not matched to a gene: 8. CDR3 nucleotide sequence: TGTGCCAGCAGCTTAGAGCGGGAATGGTCACCCGGGGAGCTGTTTTTT. Its protein product is CASSLEREWSPGELFF.